The clone carrying this T cell receptor beta chain was counted a few times. Time point: peripheral blood 6 weeks after treatment start. Sequencing was performed with immunoSEQ multiplex PCR; in TCRdb, only in-frame clones are kept and a portion is missing. The table lists roughly 45,000 clones, more than 80% of them singletons. The data were taken from a study of PD-L1 blockade in urothelial cancer. Looking at the study overall: Prior exposure to chemotherapy in patients amounted to 0 to 3 regimens received. Across blood samples, T cells had a median count of approximately 140,000.

The sequence came from an older man with urothelial cancer. Source: PBMCs, taken around atezolizumab (anti-PD-L1) treatment.

The CDR3 DNA reads TGTGCCAGCAGCGTAGGTGCAGCGCGCAATGAGCAGTTCTTC. Protein sequence: CASSVGAARNEQFF. This chain uses TRBV7-6 with TRBJ2-1, with unresolved D. Trimming cost V 5 bases and J 6 bases, with 14 bases left between them. CDR1 is SGHVS and CDR2 is FNYEAQ in the germline V gene. This CDR3 is built from 14 residues. The whole variable domain, remainder taken from reference TRBV7-6 and TRBJ2-1, is GAGVSQSPRYKVTKRGQDVALRCDPISGHVSLYWYRQALGQGPEFLTYFNYEAQQDKSGLPNDRFSAERPEGSISTLTIQRTEQRDSAMYRCASSVGAARNEQFFGPGTRLTVL.